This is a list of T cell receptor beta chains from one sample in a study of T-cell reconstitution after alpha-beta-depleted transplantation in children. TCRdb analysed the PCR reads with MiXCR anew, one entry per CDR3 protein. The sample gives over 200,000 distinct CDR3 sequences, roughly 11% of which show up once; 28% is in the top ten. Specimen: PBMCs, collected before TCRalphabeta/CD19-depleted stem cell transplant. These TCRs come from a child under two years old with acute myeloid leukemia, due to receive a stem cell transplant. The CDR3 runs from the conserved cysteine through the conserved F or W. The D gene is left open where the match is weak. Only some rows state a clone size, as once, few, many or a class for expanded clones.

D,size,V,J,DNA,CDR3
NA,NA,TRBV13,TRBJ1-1,TGTGCCAGCAGCTTCCCTTCGGCGCGTAGGACTGAAGCTTTCTTT,CASSFPSARRTEAFF
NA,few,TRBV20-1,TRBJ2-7,TGCAGTGCTCAACTAATACCCTACGAGCAGTACTTC,CSAQLIPYEQYF
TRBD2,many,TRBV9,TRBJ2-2,TGTGCCAGCAGCGGACGACTAGCGGGGGGGCTCGGGACCGGGGAGCTGTTTTTT,CASSGRLAGGLGTGELFF
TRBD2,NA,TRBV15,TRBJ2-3,TGTGCCACCAGCAGACTCCCGGGACTAGCGGGAGTACTGGATACGCAGTATTTT,CATSRLPGLAGVLDTQYF
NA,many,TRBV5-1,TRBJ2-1,TGCGCCAGCAGCTTGGGGAGGGCCGGGGATGAGCAGTTCTTC,CASSLGRAGDEQFF
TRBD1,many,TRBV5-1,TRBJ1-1,TGCGCCAGCAGTTCCTCCGGGACAGGGGCCACTGAAGCTTTCTTT,CASSSSGTGATEAFF
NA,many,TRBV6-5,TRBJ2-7,TGTGCCAGCAACTACGGGGAAGAGCAGTACTTC,CASNYGEEQYF
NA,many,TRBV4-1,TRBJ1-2,TGCGCCAGCAGCCAGGAATACTATGGCTACACCTTC,CASSQEYYGYTF
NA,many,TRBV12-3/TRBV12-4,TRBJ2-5,TGTGCCAGCAGTTTCTACAATCCTGAGCAAGGAGAGACCCAGTACTTC,CASSFYNPEQGETQYF
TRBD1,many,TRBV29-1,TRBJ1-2,TGCAGCGTTGAAGATCGGGGGACAGGGGTTAGCTATGGCTACACCTTC,CSVEDRGTGVSYGYTF
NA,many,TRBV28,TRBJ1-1,TGTGCCAGCAGTACCATACGGGGGAGGGACACTGAAGCTTTCTTT,CASSTIRGRDTEAFF
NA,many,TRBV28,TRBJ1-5,TGTGCCAGCAGTTTATTGGGGGGAAGTATCCAGCCCCAGCATTTT,CASSLLGGSIQPQHF
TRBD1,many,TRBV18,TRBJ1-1,TGTGCCAGCTCACCACTTCGGACAGGGGCCACTGAAGCTTTCTTT,CASSPLRTGATEAFF
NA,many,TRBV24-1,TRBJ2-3,TGTGCCACCATGGGTAGCGGAGCATACACAGATACGCAGTATTTT,CATMGSGAYTDTQYF
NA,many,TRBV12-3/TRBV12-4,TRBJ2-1,TGTGCCAGCTCCAGGGGAGATGAGCAGTTCTTC,CASSRGDEQFF
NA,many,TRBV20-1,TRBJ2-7,TGCAGTGCTAGATCAGGGGCCTACGAGCAGTACTTC,CSARSGAYEQYF
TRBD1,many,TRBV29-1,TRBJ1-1,TGCAGCGTGTGGGGACCGGGACAGGGTAGTAACACTGAAGCTTTCTTT,CSVWGPGQGSNTEAFF
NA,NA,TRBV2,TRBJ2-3,TGTGCCAGCAGTGATCGGGGGGATACGCAGTATTTT,CASSDRGDTQYF
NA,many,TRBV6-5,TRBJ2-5,TGTGCCAGCAGTTACCCCAACAGGGCACAAGAGACCCAGTACTTC,CASSYPNRAQETQYF
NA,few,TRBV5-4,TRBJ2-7,TGTGCCAGCAGCACAAAACCCCGGCGGGTGGGCTACGAGCAGTACTTC,CASSTKPRRVGYEQYF
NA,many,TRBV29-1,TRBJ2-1,TGCAGCGTTGAAGAGAGCTCCTACAATGAGCAGTTCTTC,CSVEESSYNEQFF
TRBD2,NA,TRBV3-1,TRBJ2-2,TGTGCCACCTCCTTGGGCCTAGCGGGCCCGGTGACCGGGGAGCTGTTTTTT,CATSLGLAGPVTGELFF
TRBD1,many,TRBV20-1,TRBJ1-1,TGCAGTGCTAGAGGTACAGGGGGGATGAACACTGAAGCTTTCTTT,CSARGTGGMNTEAFF
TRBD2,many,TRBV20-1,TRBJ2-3,TGCAGTGCTAGGGGGAGACTAGCGAACACAGATACGCAGTATTTT,CSARGRLANTDTQYF
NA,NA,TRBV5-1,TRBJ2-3,TGCGCCAGCAGCTCCGGACTGACGGACACAGATACGCAGTATTTT,CASSSGLTDTDTQYF
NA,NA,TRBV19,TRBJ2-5,TGTGCCAGTAGTATAGCGGGAGAGACCCAGTACTTC,CASSIAGETQYF
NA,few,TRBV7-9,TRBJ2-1,TGTGCCAGCAGCCCCCCACCGGATGGATACAATGAGCAGTTCTTC,CASSPPPDGYNEQFF
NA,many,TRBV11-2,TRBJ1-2,TGTGCCAGCAGCTTAGGGCAGGCACATGGCTACACCTTC,CASSLGQAHGYTF
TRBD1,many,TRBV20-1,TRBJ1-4,TGCAGTGCTAGAGCCCCGGGACAGGGAGGGGAAAAACTGTTTTTT,CSARAPGQGGEKLFF
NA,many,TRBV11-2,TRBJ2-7,TGTGCCAGCAGCCCGCTCATAGGCCGGGTCTCCGAGCAGTACTTC,CASSPLIGRVSEQYF
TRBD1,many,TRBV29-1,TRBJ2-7,TGCAGCGTTGACAGGGGGCCCTACGAGCAGTACTTC,CSVDRGPYEQYF
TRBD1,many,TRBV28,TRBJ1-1,TGTGCCAGCAATCCCGGGACAGGGGGTTGGACTGAAGCTTTCTTT,CASNPGTGGWTEAFF
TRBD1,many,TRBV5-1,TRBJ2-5,TGCGCCAGCAGCTTCAGGGGGAAGGAGACCCAGTACTTC,CASSFRGKETQYF
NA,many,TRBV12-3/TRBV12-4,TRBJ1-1,TGTGCCAGCAGTCCCCTGAGGGGCACTGAAGCTTTCTTT,CASSPLRGTEAFF
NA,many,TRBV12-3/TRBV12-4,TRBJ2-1,TGTGCCAGCAGTTTAGCGTCGGACAGGCGGGGGGAGCAGTTCTTC,CASSLASDRRGEQFF
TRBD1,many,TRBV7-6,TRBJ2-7,TGTGCCAGCAGCCAACAGGGGTACGAGCAGTACTTC,CASSQQGYEQYF
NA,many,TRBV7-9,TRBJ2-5,TGTGCCAGCAGCTTAGCGTACAGCCAAGAGACCCAGTACTTC,CASSLAYSQETQYF
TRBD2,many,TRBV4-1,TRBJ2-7,TGCGCCAGCAGCCCGGGACTAGCGGGAGAATACGAGCAGTACTTC,CASSPGLAGEYEQYF
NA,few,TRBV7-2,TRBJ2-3,TGTGCCAGCAGCTCGGACATCCGCACAGATACGCAGTATTTT,CASSSDIRTDTQYF
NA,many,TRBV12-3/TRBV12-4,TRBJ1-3,TGTGCCAGCAGTTTAGACCCAGCTTCTGGAAACACCATATATTTT,CASSLDPASGNTIYF
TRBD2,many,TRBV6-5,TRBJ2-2,TGTGCCAGCAGCTCCGATAGCGGGAGTCGAGGCACCGGGGAGCTGTTTTTT,CASSSDSGSRGTGELFF
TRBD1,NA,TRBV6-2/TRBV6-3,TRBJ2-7,TGTGCCAGCAGTCCCAGTTATATATTGATGGGGACAGGGACGCAGTACTTC,CASSPSYILMGTGTQYF
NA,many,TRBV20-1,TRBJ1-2,TGCAGTGCCATCCAGGGAATTAGGGGCTACACCTTC,CSAIQGIRGYTF
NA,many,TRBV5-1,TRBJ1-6,TGCGCCAGCAGCTTCGGTACAGATTCACCCCTCCACTTT,CASSFGTDSPLHF
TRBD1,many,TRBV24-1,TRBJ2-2,TGTGCCACCACCGCAGGACAGGGATCCAACACCGGGGAGCTGTTTTTT,CATTAGQGSNTGELFF
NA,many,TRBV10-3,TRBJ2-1,TGTGCCATCAGTGAGGCCATTAGCGGCCTATACAATGAGCAGTTCTTC,CAISEAISGLYNEQFF